This paragraph covers one T cell receptor beta chain sequence. Its target antigen remains unknown. It has no much larger one-base neighbor in the sample; base qualities were not kept. TCR beta chain CDR3 regions were immunosequenced with the ImmunoSEQ Assay (Adaptive Biotechnologies). In the paper's pipeline: TCRB rearrangements, read counts, read proportions and gene usage were exported through the ImmunoSEQ Analyzer platform. Using productive rearrangements, T-cell clonality was calculated as 1 minus Pielou's evenness. In the clonal space homeostasis analysis, clonotypes were binned as rare, small, medium, large or hyperexpanded (0.01 to 1 of the repertoire). TCR productive clonality was compared across immune clusters C1, C2 and C3 using the Wilcoxon rank sum test. Drawn from immuneACCESS, this table holds only the in-frame rearrangements with V and J called that TCRdb kept. Clones are partly lost; checked studies trace under half to an unresolved V gene and leave the rest unexplained. Clonal size and the V and J genes are those of that table, whereas D and trimming came from the DNA. This sample is represented by about 2,900 clones; about 80% of them were singletons. The top ten constitute about 9.9% of the sample.

These data come from a study of the immune and genomic landscape of osteosarcoma (dated by TCRdb to 2018 to 2020). At the level of the whole study: The overall cohort comprised 40 to 50 pediatric and adult patients with high-grade osteosarcoma, with a median age at diagnosis of approximately 25 years (range 5-81). The osteosarcoma immunogenomic landscape was characterized by integrating TCR sequencing results with transcriptome, protein array and immunostaining data. Each of a few patients provided a couple of samples from the same tumor site. To define immunogenic potential, the study profiled osteosarcoma specimens using whole genome, RNA and T-cell receptor sequencing along with immunohistochemistry and reverse phase protein arrays. An explanation for the limited clinical activity of immune checkpoint inhibitors in osteosarcoma was sought in the study. Poor-risk disease was overrepresented in the cohort, as 73% of patients had an unfavorable pathologic response to standard therapy and about 63% had died. Patients in the overall cohort were roughly 60% male, and roughly 76% presented with localized disease at diagnosis. The full study reports these points: TCR productive clonality was higher in the immune-hot C3 cluster than the cold C1 cluster but still low overall. Clonality benchmarks came from external normal skin and healthy peripheral blood data rather than matched normal tissue. Overall, productive TCR clonality was low, with a mean of 0.09 and a maximum of 0.3, which suggests limited clonal expansion of T cells. Matched blood was collected from only a couple of patients, alongside the frozen tumor specimens. In five cases, the repertoire was dominated by a single hyperexpanded clone, and fewer than 100 T-cell clonotypes were detected in all five cases. Sample size was not determined by any statistical method, because osteosarcoma is rare and every possible sample was collected.

The specimens were post-treatment primary, local recurrence and metastasis tumors obtained from patients with a poor prognosis. The metastasis specimens consisted of frozen osteosarcoma lung metastases that had been resected. The CDR3 runs 12 amino acids, cysteine and phenylalanine included. CDR3 DNA is the only sequence kept; it has 36 bases, read in frame from the first base. Sequences SGHNT (CDR1) and YYREEE (CDR2) are obtained from the germline V gene (reference sequence). Trimming accounts for 4 bases at V and 6 bases at J, while the number of junction bases matched to no gene is 1. Here the chain combines TRBV5-4 and TRBJ2-7; 10 bases in the middle match TRBD1. This clonotype was obtained from a woman aged 18-29 years with osteosarcoma. The age is the age at diagnosis. Sequenced input: metastatic tumor tissue from the lung. The sample's cell subset or site label is to be understood as: lung metastasis of osteosarcoma. Here is the DNA: TGTGCCAGCAGCCGGGACAGGGGCGAGCAGTACTTC. Its protein is CASSRDRGEQYF.